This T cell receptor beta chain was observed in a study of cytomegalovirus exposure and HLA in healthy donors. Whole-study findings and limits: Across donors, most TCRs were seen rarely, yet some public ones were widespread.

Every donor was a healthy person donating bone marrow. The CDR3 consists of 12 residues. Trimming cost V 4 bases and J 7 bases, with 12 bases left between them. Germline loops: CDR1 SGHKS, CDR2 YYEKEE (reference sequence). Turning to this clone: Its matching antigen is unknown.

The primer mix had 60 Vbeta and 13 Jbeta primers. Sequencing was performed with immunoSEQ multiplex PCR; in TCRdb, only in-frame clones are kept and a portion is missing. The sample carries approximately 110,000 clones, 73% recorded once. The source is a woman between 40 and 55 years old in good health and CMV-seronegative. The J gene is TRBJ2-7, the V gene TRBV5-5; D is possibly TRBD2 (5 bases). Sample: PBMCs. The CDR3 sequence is CASSKGLKEQYF. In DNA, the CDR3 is TGTGCCAGCAGCAAAGGACTCAAAGAGCAGTACTTC.